Listed below are T cell receptor beta chains from one sample, sequenced in a study of CD8+ T cells in alopecia areata. TCRdb keeps only in-frame clones here, not all; method: immunoSEQ multiplex PCR. The sample includes around 190,000 clones, about 64% of them seen just once. The sample here was CD4+ T cells sorted from blood, taken at week 4, from a patient treated with tofacitinib. The source of these receptors is a human donor with alopecia areata. CDR3s include the opening cysteine and the closing phenylalanine or tryptophan. The D gene is left open where the match is weak. Clone size is given for some rows only: seen once, a few or many times, or a class if the clone is expanded.

j_call	d_call	cdr3_length	clone_size	v_call	cdr3_nt	cdr3_aa
TRBJ2-1	-	14	-	TRBV2	TGTGCCAGCAGTACCGGGACCCAACGAAGTGAGCAGTTCTTC	CASSTGTQRSEQFF
TRBJ1-1	-	14	-	TRBV6-5	TGTGCCAGCAGTTACTTACAGTCGAACACTGAAGCTTTCTTT	CASSYLQSNTEAFF
TRBJ1-1	TRBD1	17	-	TRBV19	TGTGCCAGTAGTATAGGGACAGGGAGGAGTATGAACACTGAAGCTTTCTTT	CASSIGTGRSMNTEAFF
TRBJ2-1	TRBD1	15	-	TRBV10-3	TGTGCCATCAGTGAGTCGGGACAGGGATTCGATGAGCAGTTCTTC	CAISESGQGFDEQFF
TRBJ1-1	-	8	-	TRBV20-1	TGCAGTGGAGCTGAAGCTTTCTTT	CSGAEAFF
TRBJ2-2	-	12	-	TRBV25-1	TGTGCCAGCAGTCCAGGGCCCGGGGAGCTGTTTTTT	CASSPGPGELFF
TRBJ2-5	TRBD1	14	-	TRBV7-9	TGTGCCAGCAGCCGTGGACAGGGTGGAGAGACCCAGTACTTC	CASSRGQGGETQYF
TRBJ1-2	-	16	-	TRBV27	TGTGCCAGCAGTAAATATGCAGACATGCCTAACTATGGCTACACCTTC	CASSKYADMPNYGYTF
TRBJ1-5	-	15	-	TRBV29-1	TGCAGCGCCCTGGCTGCAGGGACGAACAATCAGCCCCAGCATTTT	CSALAAGTNNQPQHF
TRBJ1-2	-	13	once	TRBV21-1	TGTGCCAGCAGCAACAGGGCTTGGTATGGCTACACCTTC	CASSNRAWYGYTF
TRBJ2-6	-	13	-	TRBV29-1	TGCAGCGTTGACCCATCTGGGGCCAACGTCCTGACTTTC	CSVDPSGANVLTF
TRBJ1-6	-	13	few	TRBV7-2	TGTGCCAGCAGCAGGACCGAGAATTCACCCCTCCACTTT	CASSRTENSPLHF
TRBJ2-7	-	13	-	TRBV6-5	TGTGCCAGCAGACCCCGACAAGCCCCCGAGCAGTACTTC	CASRPRQAPEQYF
TRBJ1-1	-	14	-	TRBV6-5	TGTGCCAGCGTATCGGGGGGGCCTTTGACTGAAGCTTTCTTT	CASVSGGPLTEAFF
TRBJ2-7	-	15	-	TRBV10-3	TGTGCCATCAGTGAGGGTGACGGGGGGCGATACGAGCAGTACTTC	CAISEGDGGRYEQYF
TRBJ1-5	-	17	-	TRBV7-9	TGTGCCAGCAGCTTAGCGTCAGGGGTGGGGAGCAATCAGCCCCAGCATTTT	CASSLASGVGSNQPQHF
TRBJ2-1	TRBD1	13	few	TRBV5-1	TGCGCCAGCAGCCCTCAGGGGGACAATGAGCAGTTCTTC	CASSPQGDNEQFF
TRBJ2-1	-	17	-	TRBV7-7	TGTGCTAGCAGCTTAGCCTCGGGACCGAGCTCCTACAATGAGCAGTTCTTC	CASSLASGPSSYNEQFF
TRBJ1-5	TRBD1	17	-	TRBV5-1	TGCGCCAGCAGCTATTCCTCGGACAGGGATGAACATCAGCCCCAGCATTTT	CASSYSSDRDEHQPQHF
TRBJ2-3	-	12	few	TRBV11-2	TGTGCCAGCAGCTCCTGGGGGGATACGCAGTATTTT	CASSSWGDTQYF
TRBJ2-1	-	14	-	TRBV2	TGTGCCAGCAGTGAACAGGGTCAGACGCCTGAGCAGTTCTTC	CASSEQGQTPEQFF
TRBJ1-5	-	13	few	TRBV29-1	TGCAGCGCTGGGGGGACGGCTGATCAGCCCCAGCATTTT	CSAGGTADQPQHF
TRBJ2-2	-	16	-	TRBV7-9	TGTGCCAGCAGCTTATCGGCGGCAGCTGACACCGGGGAGCTGTTTTTT	CASSLSAAADTGELFF
TRBJ1-4	-	16	-	TRBV11-2	TGTGCCAGCAGTCCTCGGACCTTCGGGACTAATGAAAAACTGTTTTTT	CASSPRTFGTNEKLFF
TRBJ1-1	TRBD1	12	few	TRBV30	TGTGCCCGAACAGGGGGCGGCACTGAAGCTTTCTTT	CARTGGGTEAFF
TRBJ2-7	-	13	-	TRBV7-3	TGTGCCAGCAGCTCGGGACCATCCTACGAGCAGTACTTC	CASSSGPSYEQYF
TRBJ2-7	-	12	-	TRBV7-2	TGTGCCAGCAGCTTAGACTTCTACGAGCAGTACTTC	CASSLDFYEQYF
TRBJ1-1	-	14	-	TRBV23-1	TGCGCCAGCAGTCCGGAGGGGAGGGACACTGAAGCTTTCTTT	CASSPEGRDTEAFF
TRBJ1-1	TRBD1	17	-	TRBV5-6	TGTGCCAGCAGCCTACCGGGACAGGGGCGGCCGAACACTGAAGCTTTCTTT	CASSLPGQGRPNTEAFF
TRBJ2-5	TRBD1	15	-	TRBV6-5	TGTGCCAGCAGGGAGACAGGGGGCGCGGGGGAGACCCAGTACTTC	CASRETGGAGETQYF
TRBJ2-5	TRBD1	16	-	TRBV5-1	TGCGCCAGCAGCCCAGGTACCGGGACAGCGCAAGAGACCCAGTACTTC	CASSPGTGTAQETQYF
TRBJ1-1	-	15	-	TRBV5-1	TGCGCCAGCAGCTTGGAAGGGGCCATGAACACTGAAGCTTTCTTT	CASSLEGAMNTEAFF
TRBJ2-5	-	15	-	TRBV2	TGTGCCAGCGGCCGGGGGGCGACTTACCAAGAGACCCAGTACTTC	CASGRGATYQETQYF
TRBJ2-7	-	14	-	TRBV30	TGTGCCTGGAGGGGCCGGGACCGCGGGTACGAGCAGTACTTC	CAWRGRDRGYEQYF
TRBJ2-2	TRBD1	16	-	TRBV11-3	TGTGCCAGCAGCTTCACCGGGACAGCGAACACCGGGGAGCTGTTTTTT	CASSFTGTANTGELFF
TRBJ2-5	TRBD2	16	once	TRBV5-1	TGCGCCAGCAGCTTGTGGGCTAGCGGGGGACAAGAGACCCAGTACTTC	CASSLWASGGQETQYF
TRBJ1-2	TRBD1	13	many	TRBV6-5	TGTGCCAGCAGTTACAAACAGGGGGATGGCTACACCTTC	CASSYKQGDGYTF
TRBJ1-2	-	14	-	TRBV9	TGTGCCAGCAGCGTAAGGCAGTATGAGGGTAGTGACACCTTC	CASSVRQYEGSDTF
TRBJ2-3	-	12	-	TRBV29-1	TGCAGCGTTGAAGGGGACACAGATACGCAGTATTTT	CSVEGDTDTQYF
TRBJ1-1	-	12	-	TRBV9	TGTGCCAGCAGCCCCGACCCGACGTCATGCTTCTTT	CASSPDPTSCFF
TRBJ1-2	-	14	-	TRBV29-1	TGCAGCGTTGAGGGGGGGAGTACTAACTATGGCTACACCTTC	CSVEGGSTNYGYTF
TRBJ1-1	-	14	few	TRBV7-2	TGTGCCAGCAGCTTAGGGACGGCGAACACTGAAGCTTTCTTT	CASSLGTANTEAFF
TRBJ2-2	-	18	-	TRBV5-1	TGCGCCAGCAGCTTGGCCTTTGTAACCCGATCGAACACCGGGGAGCTGTTTTTT	CASSLAFVTRSNTGELFF
TRBJ1-2	TRBD1	12	-	TRBV29-1	TGCAGCGGTGGACAGGCACCATGGGGCTACACCTTC	CSGGQAPWGYTF
TRBJ2-1	-	13	-	TRBV6-1	TGTGCCAGCAGTGGTGACCCCCTAAGCGGGCAGTTCTTC	CASSGDPLSGQFF
TRBJ1-2	-	14	once	TRBV29-1	TGCAGCGTCCGCACCTCCCTGTGGAGCGAGGGCTACACCTTC	CSVRTSLWSEGYTF
TRBJ1-5	-	13	-	TRBV30	TGTGCCTGGAGTGGTTCGGCAGATCAGCCCCAGCATTTT	CAWSGSADQPQHF